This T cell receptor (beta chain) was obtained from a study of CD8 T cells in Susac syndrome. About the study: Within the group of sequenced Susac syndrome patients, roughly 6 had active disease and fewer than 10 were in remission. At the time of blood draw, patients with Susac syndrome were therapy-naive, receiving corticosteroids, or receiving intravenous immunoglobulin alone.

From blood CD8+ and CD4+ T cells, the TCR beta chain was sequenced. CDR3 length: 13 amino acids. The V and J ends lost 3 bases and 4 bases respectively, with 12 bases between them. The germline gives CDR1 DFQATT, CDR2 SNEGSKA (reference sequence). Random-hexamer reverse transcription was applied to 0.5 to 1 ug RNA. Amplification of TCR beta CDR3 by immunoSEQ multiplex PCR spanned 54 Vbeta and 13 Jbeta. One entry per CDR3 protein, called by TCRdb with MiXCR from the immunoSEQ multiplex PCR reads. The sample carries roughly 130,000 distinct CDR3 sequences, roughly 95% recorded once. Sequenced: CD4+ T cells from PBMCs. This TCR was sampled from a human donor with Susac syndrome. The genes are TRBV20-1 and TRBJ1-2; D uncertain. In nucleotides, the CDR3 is TGCAGTGCTAGGGGCGGCAACATCTATGGCTACACCTTC. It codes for CSARGGNIYGYTF.